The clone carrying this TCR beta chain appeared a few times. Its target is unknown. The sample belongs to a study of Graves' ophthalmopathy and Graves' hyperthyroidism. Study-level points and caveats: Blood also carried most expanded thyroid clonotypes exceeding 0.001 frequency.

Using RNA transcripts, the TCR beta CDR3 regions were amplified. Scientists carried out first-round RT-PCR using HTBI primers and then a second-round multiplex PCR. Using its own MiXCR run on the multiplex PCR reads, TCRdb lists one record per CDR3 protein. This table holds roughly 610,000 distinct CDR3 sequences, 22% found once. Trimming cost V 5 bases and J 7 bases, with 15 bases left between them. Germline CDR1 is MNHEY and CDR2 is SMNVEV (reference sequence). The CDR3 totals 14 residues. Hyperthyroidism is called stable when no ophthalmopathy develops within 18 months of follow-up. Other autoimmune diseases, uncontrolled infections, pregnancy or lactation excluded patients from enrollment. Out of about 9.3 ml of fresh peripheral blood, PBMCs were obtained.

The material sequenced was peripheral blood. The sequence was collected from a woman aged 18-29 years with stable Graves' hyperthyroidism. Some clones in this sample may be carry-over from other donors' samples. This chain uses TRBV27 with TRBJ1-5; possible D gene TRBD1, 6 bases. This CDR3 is CASSPGQSGQPQHF. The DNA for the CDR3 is TGTGCCAGCAGTCCCGGACAGAGTGGACAGCCCCAGCATTTT.